The rows below give T cell receptor beta chains drawn from one sample of a study of Ad26.COV2.S vaccination and SARS-CoV-2 variants. The table came from immunoSEQ multiplex PCR; TCRdb's copy has only in-frame clones and leaves some out. The sample includes roughly 350,000 clones, about nine tenths of them seen just once. Sequencing was performed on peripheral blood, taken in a trial of Ad26.COV2.S vaccine versus placebo. The origin of the receptors is a person aged 18-65 years who received the Ad26.COV2.S COVID-19 vaccine or a placebo. The CDR3 runs from the conserved cysteine through the conserved F or W. A D gene is named only where the DNA matches it firmly. Expanded clones are given a class, and other clones once, few, many or no size at all.

DNA | CDR3 | size | J | V | D
TGTGCCAGCAGTCCTGGTGCGACAGGTACCATCTATGGCTACACCTTC | CASSPGATGTIYGYTF | . | TRBJ1-2 | TRBV7-6 | .
TGTGCCAGCTCACCCTCGGGGGATTACACTGAAGCTTTCTTT | CASSPSGDYTEAFF | . | TRBJ1-1 | TRBV18 | .
TGTGCCAGCAGCGTAAACGGGGGCCGCCAAGAGACCCAGTACTTC | CASSVNGGRQETQYF | . | TRBJ2-5 | TRBV9 | .
TGTGCCAGCAGTTCCGCTAGCGGGGGCTACACAGATACGCAGTATTTT | CASSSASGGYTDTQYF | . | TRBJ2-3 | TRBV27 | TRBD2
TGCGCCAGCAGTCCGCGGACAGGGGATAGCTACACCTTC | CASSPRTGDSYTF | . | TRBJ1-2 | TRBV5-1 | TRBD1
TGTGCCATCAGTGGCGGGACTGGAAACACCATATATTTT | CAISGGTGNTIYF | . | TRBJ1-3 | TRBV10-3 | .
TGTGCCAGCAGTAGGGACGTACGCTCCTACGAGCAGTACTTC | CASSRDVRSYEQYF | . | TRBJ2-7 | TRBV7-9 | .
TGTGCCAGCAGCCACAGGGATGAAGCTTTCTTT | CASSHRDEAFF | . | TRBJ1-1 | TRBV3-1/TRBV3-2 | .
TGTGCCAGCAGCGATTGGGGGAACAGGGGGCTTGAAAAACTGTTTTTT | CASSDWGNRGLEKLFF | . | TRBJ1-4 | TRBV14 | TRBD1
TGCGCCAGCAGCCTATCAATCTCCGGGGCCGAACTGTTTTTT | CASSLSISGAELFF | . | TRBJ1-4 | TRBV5-1 | .
TGCAGCGTAGACGGGACAGGGAACTCCTACGAGCAGTACTTC | CSVDGTGNSYEQYF | . | TRBJ2-7 | TRBV29-1 | TRBD1
TGTGCCAGCAGCCAAGGACAGGGACCCTATGGCTACACCTTC | CASSQGQGPYGYTF | . | TRBJ1-2 | TRBV11-2 | TRBD1
TGTGCCAGCAGCCAAGCGCGGACTAGCGGGTTCTCCTACGAGCAGTACTTC | CASSQARTSGFSYEQYF | . | TRBJ2-7 | TRBV3-1/TRBV3-2 | TRBD2
TGTGCCAGCAGTGTAGAAGGGGGCACTGAAGCTTTCTTT | CASSVEGGTEAFF | . | TRBJ1-1 | TRBV6-4 | .
TGTGCCAGCGGGGGAGAGGGAGGCGATGCGCAGTATTTT | CASGGEGGDAQYF | . | TRBJ2-3 | TRBV5-4 | .
TGTGCCAGCAGCAACGCCCGGGACGGGAACACCGGGGAGCTGTTTTTT | CASSNARDGNTGELFF | . | TRBJ2-2 | TRBV5-4 | .
TGTGCCAGCAGCTTAGCGGCAGACTACACCTTC | CASSLAADYTF | once | TRBJ1-2 | TRBV7-9 | .
TGTGCCAGCAGCAAAGTTAGTAGCGCGAATTTT | CASSKVSSANF | . | TRBJ2-3 | TRBV21-1 | .
TGTGTCAGCAGCACCAGACAGGGGAACTATGGCTACACCTTC | CVSSTRQGNYGYTF | . | TRBJ1-2 | TRBV11-2 | TRBD1
TGTGCCAGCAGCTTAGATCCGGGAACCGAAGCTTTCTTT | CASSLDPGTEAFF | . | TRBJ1-1 | TRBV7-2 | .
TGTGCCAGCTCACCGGGGCAAACTAACTATGGCTACACCTTC | CASSPGQTNYGYTF | . | TRBJ1-2 | TRBV18 | .
TGTGCCAGTAGCCTATCCCACCGGGAGCTGTTTTTT | CASSLSHRELFF | few | TRBJ2-2 | TRBV19 | .
TGTGCCTGGAGTATGACGTACGAGCAGTACTTC | CAWSMTYEQYF | . | TRBJ2-7 | TRBV30 | .
TGTGCCAGCAGCCAAGCGGGTGAAAAACTGTTTTTT | CASSQAGEKLFF | few | TRBJ1-4 | TRBV3-1/TRBV3-2 | .
TGTGCCAGCAGCAGCCGGGGGACGGACGATTCACCCCTCCACTTT | CASSSRGTDDSPLHF | few | TRBJ1-6 | TRBV27 | .
TGTGCCAGCAGCGTAGCTTCGGACAGGTGGAACACCATATATTTT | CASSVASDRWNTIYF | . | TRBJ1-3 | TRBV9 | TRBD1
TGTGCCAGCAGCCAAGATTCGGCCGGAAAGTATGGCTACACCTTC | CASSQDSAGKYGYTF | . | TRBJ1-2 | TRBV3-1/TRBV3-2 | .
TGTGCCAGCAGTTACTCGGTTCAGGGGCGGACTGAAGCTTTCTTT | CASSYSVQGRTEAFF | . | TRBJ1-1 | TRBV6-5 | .
TGTGCCAGCAGTTCTTCCTCCCGGCGCTCCTACGAGCAGTACTTC | CASSSSSRRSYEQYF | . | TRBJ2-7 | TRBV6-2/TRBV6-3 | .
TGTGCCAGTAGTATAGAGTCAGCGGGGGGTCCGAACACCGGGGAGCTGTTTTTT | CASSIESAGGPNTGELFF | few | TRBJ2-2 | TRBV19 | TRBD2
TGTGCCAGCAGCTTAGACGGGGGTAGCTCCTACAATGAGCAGTTCTTC | CASSLDGGSSYNEQFF | . | TRBJ2-1 | TRBV7-2 | .
TGTGCCAGCAGCTTAGAGCGGGGGGGCTACGAGCAGTACTTC | CASSLERGGYEQYF | . | TRBJ2-7 | TRBV7-6 | TRBD2
TGTGCCAGCAGCTTAGGGGACCCCCCATATGGCTACACCTTC | CASSLGDPPYGYTF | . | TRBJ1-2 | TRBV7-2 | .
TGTGCCAGCAGCCGGGGACAGAATGAAAAACTGTTTTTT | CASSRGQNEKLFF | . | TRBJ1-4 | TRBV14 | TRBD1
TGTGCCAGCAGTTGGGACAACTCCTACGAGCAGTACTTC | CASSWDNSYEQYF | . | TRBJ2-7 | TRBV28 | .
TGTGCCTGGACCAGCCTGGAGGAGGAGCAGTTCTTC | CAWTSLEEEQFF | . | TRBJ2-1 | TRBV30 | .
TGTGCCAGCGAGAAGTTGGAGACCCAGTACTTC | CASEKLETQYF | . | TRBJ2-5 | TRBV11-1 | .